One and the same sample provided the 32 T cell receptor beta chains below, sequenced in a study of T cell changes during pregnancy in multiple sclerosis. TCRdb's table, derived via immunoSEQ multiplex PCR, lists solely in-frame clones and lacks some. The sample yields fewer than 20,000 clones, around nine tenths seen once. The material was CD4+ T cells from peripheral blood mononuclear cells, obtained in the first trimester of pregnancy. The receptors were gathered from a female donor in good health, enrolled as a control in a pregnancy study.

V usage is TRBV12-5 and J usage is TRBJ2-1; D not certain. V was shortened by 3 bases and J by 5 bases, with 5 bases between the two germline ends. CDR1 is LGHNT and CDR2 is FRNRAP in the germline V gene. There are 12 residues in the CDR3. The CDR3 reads CASGFPDNEQFF. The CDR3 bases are TGTGCTAGTGGTTTCCCAGACAATGAGCAGTTCTTC. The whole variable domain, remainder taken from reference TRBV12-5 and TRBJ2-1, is DARVTQTPRHKVTEMGQEVTMRCQPILGHNTVFWYRQTMMQGLELLAYFRNRAPLDDSGMPKDRFSAEMPDATLATLKIQPSEPRDSAVYFCASGFPDNEQFFGPGTRLTVL.

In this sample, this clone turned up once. The CDR3 coding sequence is TGTGCCAGTAGTGGGGGACAGGGAACCTATGGCTACACCTTC. Amino acids: CASSGGQGTYGYTF. The chain links TRBV19 to TRBJ1-2; 9 bases agree with TRBD1. Germline CDR1 is LNHDA and CDR2 is SQIVND (reference sequence). V was pared by 5 bases and J by 4 bases, with 5 bases of the junction left unmatched. The CDR3 extends over 14 amino acids.

The CDR3 region is CASSLTSGIEQYF. CDR3 in DNA: TGTGCCAGCAGCTTGACTAGCGGGATTGAGCAGTACTTC. The chain joins TRBV7-2 to TRBJ2-7, with 11 bases aligning to TRBD2. Per germline, CDR1 SGHTA and CDR2 FQGNSA. V lost 3 bases to trimming and J lost 7 bases; unmatched junction nucleotides: 2. CDR3 length: 13 residues.

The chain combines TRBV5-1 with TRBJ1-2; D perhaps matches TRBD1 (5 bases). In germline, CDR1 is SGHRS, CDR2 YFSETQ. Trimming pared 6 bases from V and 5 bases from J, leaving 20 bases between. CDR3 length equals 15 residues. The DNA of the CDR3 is TGCGCCAGCAACGGCGGGGACCTCCTTTCGTATGGCTACACCTTC. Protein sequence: CASNGGDLLSYGYTF. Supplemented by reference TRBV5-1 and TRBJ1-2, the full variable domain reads KAGVTQTPRYLIKTRGQQVTLSCSPISGHRSVSWYQQTPGQGLQFLFEYFSETQRNKGNFPGRFSGRQFSNSRSEMNVSTLELGDSALYLCASNGGDLLSYGYTFGSGTRLTVV.

In DNA form, the CDR3 reads TGTGCCTGGAGTCCATCCTTCTACGAGCCGGAGCTGTTTTTT. This encodes CAWSPSFYEPELFF. J is TRBJ2-2 and V is TRBV30, with D uncertain. CDR3 length: 14 amino acids. V was shortened by 2 bases and J by 10 bases, with 17 bases between the two germline ends. Germline CDR1 GTSNPN, CDR2 SVGIG (reference sequence).

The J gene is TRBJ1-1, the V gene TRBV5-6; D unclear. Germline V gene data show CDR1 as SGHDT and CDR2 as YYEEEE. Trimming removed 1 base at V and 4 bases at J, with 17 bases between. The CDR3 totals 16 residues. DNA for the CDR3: TGTGCCAGCAGCTTGTTTAGGTCCGGACTTAGCACTGAAGCTTTCTTT. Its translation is CASSLFRSGLSTEAFF.

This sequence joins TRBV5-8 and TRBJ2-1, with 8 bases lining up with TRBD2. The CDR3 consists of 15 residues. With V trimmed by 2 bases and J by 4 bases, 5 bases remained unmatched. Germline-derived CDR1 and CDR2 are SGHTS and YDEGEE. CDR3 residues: CASSLRGGLYNEQFF. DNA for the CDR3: TGTGCCAGCAGCTTACGGGGGGGCCTTTACAATGAGCAGTTCTTC.

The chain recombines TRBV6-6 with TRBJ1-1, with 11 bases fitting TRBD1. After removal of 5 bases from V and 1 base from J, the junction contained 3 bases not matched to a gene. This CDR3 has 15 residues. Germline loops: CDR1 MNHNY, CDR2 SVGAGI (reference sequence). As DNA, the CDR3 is TGTGCCAGCAGTGGGACAGGGGGAGAGAACACTGAAGCTTTCTTT. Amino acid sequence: CASSGTGGENTEAFF.

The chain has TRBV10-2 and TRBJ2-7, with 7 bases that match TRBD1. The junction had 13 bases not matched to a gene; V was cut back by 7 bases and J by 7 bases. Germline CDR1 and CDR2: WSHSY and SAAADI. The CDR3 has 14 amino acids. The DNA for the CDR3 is TGCGCCAGCAAACCGGGACAGACTTCCCGTGAGCAGTACTTC. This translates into CASKPGQTSREQYF.

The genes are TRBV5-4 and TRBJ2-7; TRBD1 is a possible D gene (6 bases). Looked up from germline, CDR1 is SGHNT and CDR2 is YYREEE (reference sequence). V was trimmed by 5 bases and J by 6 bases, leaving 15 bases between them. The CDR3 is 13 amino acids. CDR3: CASSQGSGVEQYF. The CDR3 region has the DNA TGTGCCAGCAGTCAAGGGTCAGGGGTCGAGCAGTACTTC.

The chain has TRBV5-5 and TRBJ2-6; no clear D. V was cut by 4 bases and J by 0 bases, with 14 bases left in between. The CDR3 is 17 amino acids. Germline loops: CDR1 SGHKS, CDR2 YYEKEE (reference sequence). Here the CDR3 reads CASSTVAGSSGANVLTF. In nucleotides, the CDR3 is TGTGCCAGCAGCACCGTTGCAGGAAGCTCTGGGGCCAACGTCCTGACTTTC. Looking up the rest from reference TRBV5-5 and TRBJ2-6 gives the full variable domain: DAGVTQSPTHLIKTRGQQVTLRCSPISGHKSVSWYQQVLGQGPQFIFQYYEKEERGRGNFPDRFSARQFPNYSSELNVNALLLGDSALYLCASSTVAGSSGANVLTFGAGSRLTVL.

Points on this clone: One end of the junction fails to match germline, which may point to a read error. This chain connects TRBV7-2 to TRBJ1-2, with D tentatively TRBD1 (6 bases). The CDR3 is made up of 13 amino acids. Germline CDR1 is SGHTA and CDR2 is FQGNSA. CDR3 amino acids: CASTLEWGHGYTF. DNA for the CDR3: TGTGCCAGCACCTTAGAGTGGGGGCATGGCTACACCTTC.

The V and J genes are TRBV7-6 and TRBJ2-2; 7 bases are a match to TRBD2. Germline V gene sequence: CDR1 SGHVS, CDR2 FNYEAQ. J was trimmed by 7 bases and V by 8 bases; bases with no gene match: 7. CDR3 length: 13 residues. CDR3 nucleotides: TGTGCCAGCTCCCGGGGGGACGGCGGGGAGCTGTTTTTT. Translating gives CASSRGDGGELFF.

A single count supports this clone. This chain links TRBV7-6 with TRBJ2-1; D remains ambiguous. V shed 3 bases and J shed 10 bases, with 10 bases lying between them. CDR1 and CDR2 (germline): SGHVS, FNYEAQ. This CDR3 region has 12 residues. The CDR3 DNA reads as TGTGCCAGCAGCTTCAGAGGTGAGGAGCAGTTCTTC. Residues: CASSFRGEEQFF.

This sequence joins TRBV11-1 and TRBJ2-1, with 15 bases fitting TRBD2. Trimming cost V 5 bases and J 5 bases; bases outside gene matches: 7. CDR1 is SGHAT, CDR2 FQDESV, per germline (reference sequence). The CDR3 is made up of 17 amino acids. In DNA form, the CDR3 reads TGTGCCAGCAGCCAAAGGGGACTAGCGGGGGGAAACAATGAGCAGTTCTTC. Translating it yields CASSQRGLAGGNNEQFF.

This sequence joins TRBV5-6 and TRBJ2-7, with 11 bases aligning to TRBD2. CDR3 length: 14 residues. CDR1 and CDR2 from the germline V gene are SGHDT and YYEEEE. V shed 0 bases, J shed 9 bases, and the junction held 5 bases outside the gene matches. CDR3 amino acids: CASSLGSGGARQYF. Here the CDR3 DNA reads TGTGCCAGCAGCTTGGGTAGCGGGGGGGCTAGGCAGTACTTC.

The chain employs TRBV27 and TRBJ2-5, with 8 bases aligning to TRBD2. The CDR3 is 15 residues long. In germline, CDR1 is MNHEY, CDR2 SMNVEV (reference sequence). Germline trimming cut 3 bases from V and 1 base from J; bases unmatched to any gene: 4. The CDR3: CASSLSGSFQETQYF. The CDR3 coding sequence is TGTGCCAGCAGTTTGAGCGGGAGTTTCCAAGAGACCCAGTACTTC.

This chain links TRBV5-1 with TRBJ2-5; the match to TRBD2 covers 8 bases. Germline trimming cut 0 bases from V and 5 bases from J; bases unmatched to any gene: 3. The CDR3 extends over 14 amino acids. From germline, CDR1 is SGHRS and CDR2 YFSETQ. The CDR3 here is CASSLAGGIETQYF. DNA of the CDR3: TGCGCCAGCAGCTTGGCGGGAGGGATCGAGACCCAGTACTTC.

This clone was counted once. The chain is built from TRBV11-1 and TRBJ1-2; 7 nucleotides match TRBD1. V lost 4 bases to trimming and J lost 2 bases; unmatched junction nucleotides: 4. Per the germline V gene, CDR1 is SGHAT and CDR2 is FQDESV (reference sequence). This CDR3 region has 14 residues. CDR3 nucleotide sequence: TGTGCCAGCAGCTACCAACAGGGGAACTATGGCTACACCTTC. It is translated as CASSYQQGNYGYTF.

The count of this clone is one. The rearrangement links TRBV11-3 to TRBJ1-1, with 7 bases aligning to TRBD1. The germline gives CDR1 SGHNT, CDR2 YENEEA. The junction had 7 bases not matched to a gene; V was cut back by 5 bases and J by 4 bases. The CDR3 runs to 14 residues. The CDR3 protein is CASSPGQAVTEAFF. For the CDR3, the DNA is TGTGCCAGCAGCCCCGGACAGGCCGTCACTGAAGCTTTCTTT.

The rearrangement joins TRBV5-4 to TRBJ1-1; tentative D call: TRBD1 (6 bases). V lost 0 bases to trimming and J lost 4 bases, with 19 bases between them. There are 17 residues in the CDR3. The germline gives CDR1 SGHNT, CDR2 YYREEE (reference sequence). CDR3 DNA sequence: TGTGCCAGCAGCTTGGAACAGGGAAGGGGTTACCTCACTGAAGCTTTCTTT. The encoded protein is CASSLEQGRGYLTEAFF.

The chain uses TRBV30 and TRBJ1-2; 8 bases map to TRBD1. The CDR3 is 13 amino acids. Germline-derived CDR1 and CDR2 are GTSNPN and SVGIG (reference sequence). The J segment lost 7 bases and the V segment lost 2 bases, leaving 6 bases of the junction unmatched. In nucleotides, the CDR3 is TGTGCCTGGAGTCCCAGGGGGCCTGGTGGCTACACCTTC. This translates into CAWSPRGPGGYTF.

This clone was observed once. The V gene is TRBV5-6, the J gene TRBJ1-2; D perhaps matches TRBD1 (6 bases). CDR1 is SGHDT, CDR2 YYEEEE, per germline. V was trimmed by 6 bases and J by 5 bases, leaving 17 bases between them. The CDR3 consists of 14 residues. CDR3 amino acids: CASTPVGAQYGYTF. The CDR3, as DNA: TGTGCCAGCACTCCGGTGGGGGCCCAATATGGCTACACCTTC.

CDR3 bases: TGTGCCAGCAGTTACCGAGGGGGTGCGGATTCACCCCTCCACTTT. It codes for CASSYRGGADSPLHF. The chain is built from TRBV6-6 and TRBJ1-6, with D possibly being TRBD1 (6 bases). V was cut by 2 bases and J by 8 bases, with 13 bases left in between. In germline, CDR1 is MNHNY, CDR2 SVGAGI (reference sequence). CDR3 length: 15 amino acids.

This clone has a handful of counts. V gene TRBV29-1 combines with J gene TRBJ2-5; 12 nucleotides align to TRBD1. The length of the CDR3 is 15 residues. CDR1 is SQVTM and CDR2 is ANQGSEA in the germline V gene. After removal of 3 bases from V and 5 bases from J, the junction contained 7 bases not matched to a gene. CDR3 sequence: CSVDMGQGAGETQYF. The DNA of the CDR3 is TGCAGCGTTGATATGGGACAGGGGGCGGGGGAGACCCAGTACTTC.

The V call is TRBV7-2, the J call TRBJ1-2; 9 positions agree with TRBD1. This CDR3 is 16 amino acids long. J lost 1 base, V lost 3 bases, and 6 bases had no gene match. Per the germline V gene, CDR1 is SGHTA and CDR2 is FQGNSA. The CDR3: CASSFSGTGNNYGYTF. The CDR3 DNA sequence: TGTGCCAGCAGCTTCAGCGGGACAGGGAATAACTATGGCTACACCTTC.

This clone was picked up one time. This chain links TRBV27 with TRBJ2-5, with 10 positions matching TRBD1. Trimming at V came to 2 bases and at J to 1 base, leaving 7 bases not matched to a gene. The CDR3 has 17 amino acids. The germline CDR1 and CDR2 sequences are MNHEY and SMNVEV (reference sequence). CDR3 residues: CASSLLPGQGPQETQYF. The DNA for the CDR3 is TGTGCCAGCAGTTTACTCCCGGGACAGGGGCCCCAAGAGACCCAGTACTTC.

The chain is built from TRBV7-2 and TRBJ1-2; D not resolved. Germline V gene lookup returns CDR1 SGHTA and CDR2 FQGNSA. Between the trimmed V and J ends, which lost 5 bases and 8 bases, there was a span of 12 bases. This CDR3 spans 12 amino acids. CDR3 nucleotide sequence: TGTGCCAGCAGCACCCACCTAGGCGGCTACACCTTC. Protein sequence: CASSTHLGGYTF.

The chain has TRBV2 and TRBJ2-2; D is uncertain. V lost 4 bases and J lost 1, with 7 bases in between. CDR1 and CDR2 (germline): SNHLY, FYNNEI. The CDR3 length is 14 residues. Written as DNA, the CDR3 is TGTGCCAGCAGTGTTTTACAGAACACCGGGGAGCTGTTTTTT. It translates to CASSVLQNTGELFF.

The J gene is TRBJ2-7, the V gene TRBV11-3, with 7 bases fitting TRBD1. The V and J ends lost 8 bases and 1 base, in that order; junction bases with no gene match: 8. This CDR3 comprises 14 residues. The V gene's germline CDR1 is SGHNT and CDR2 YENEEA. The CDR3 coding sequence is TGTGCCAGCCGACCGGGACAGAGTTCCTACGAGCAGTACTTC. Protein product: CASRPGQSSYEQYF.

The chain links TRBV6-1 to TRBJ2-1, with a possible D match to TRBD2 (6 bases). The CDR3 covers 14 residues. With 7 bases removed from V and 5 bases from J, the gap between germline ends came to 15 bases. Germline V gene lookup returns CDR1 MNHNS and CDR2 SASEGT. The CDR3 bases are TGTGCCAGCACCCCGGGACTGGCGAACAATGAGCAGTTCTTC. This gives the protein CASTPGLANNEQFF.

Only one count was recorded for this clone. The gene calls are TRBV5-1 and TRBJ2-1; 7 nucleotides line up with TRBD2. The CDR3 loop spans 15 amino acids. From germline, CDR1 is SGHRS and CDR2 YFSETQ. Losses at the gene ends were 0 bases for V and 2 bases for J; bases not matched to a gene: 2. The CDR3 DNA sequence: TGCGCCAGCAGCTTGGTGGCGGGAGCCTACAATGAGCAGTTCTTC. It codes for CASSLVAGAYNEQFF.